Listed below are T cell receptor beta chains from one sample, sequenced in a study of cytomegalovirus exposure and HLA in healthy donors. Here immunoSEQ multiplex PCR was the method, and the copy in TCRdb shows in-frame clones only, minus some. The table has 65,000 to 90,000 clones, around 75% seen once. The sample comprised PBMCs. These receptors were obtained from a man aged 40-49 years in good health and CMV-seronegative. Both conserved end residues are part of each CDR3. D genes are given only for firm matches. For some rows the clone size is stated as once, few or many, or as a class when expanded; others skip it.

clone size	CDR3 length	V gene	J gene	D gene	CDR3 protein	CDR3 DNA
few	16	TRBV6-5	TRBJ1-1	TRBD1	CASSYSRTGLNTEAFF	TGTGCCAGCAGTTACTCCCGGACAGGCCTGAACACTGAAGCTTTCTTT
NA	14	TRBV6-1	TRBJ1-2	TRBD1	CASSEGDRNYGYTF	TGTGCCAGCAGTGAGGGGGACAGAAACTATGGCTACACCTTC
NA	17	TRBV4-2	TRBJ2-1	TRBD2	CASSQEDSGGATNEQFF	TGTGCCAGCAGCCAAGAGGATAGCGGGGGGGCGACAAATGAGCAGTTCTTC
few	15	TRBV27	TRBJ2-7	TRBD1	CASSSQSDRAYEQYF	TGTGCCAGCAGTTCTCAGTCGGACAGGGCCTACGAGCAGTACTTC
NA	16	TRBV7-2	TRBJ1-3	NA	CASSSRWTASGNTIYF	TGTGCCAGCAGCTCCAGATGGACAGCCTCTGGAAACACCATATATTTT
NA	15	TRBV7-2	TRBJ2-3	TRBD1	CASSLRDSSTDTQYF	TGTGCCAGCAGCTTAAGGGACAGTAGCACAGATACGCAGTATTTT
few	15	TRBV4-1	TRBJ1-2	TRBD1	CASSLLGQGNYGYTF	TGCGCCAGCAGCCTCCTTGGACAGGGAAACTATGGCTACACCTTC
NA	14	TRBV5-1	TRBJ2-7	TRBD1	CASSWEQGGYEQYF	TGCGCCAGCAGCTGGGAACAGGGGGGATACGAGCAGTACTTC
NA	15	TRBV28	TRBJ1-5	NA	CASGALGGAIQPQHF	TGTGCCAGCGGGGCCTTGGGGGGGGCGATTCAGCCCCAGCATTTT
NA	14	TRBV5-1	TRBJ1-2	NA	CASSSEDILYGYTF	TGCGCCAGCAGCTCCGAGGACATCCTCTATGGCTACACCTTC
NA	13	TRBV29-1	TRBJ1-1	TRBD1	CSVSRGLDIEAFF	TGCAGCGTTAGCAGGGGGCTTGACATTGAAGCTTTCTTT
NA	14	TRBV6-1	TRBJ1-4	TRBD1	CASSQQGWGEKLFF	TGTGCCAGCAGCCAACAGGGGTGGGGTGAAAAACTGTTTTTT
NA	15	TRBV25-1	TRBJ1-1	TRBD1	CASSAQGQIYTEAFF	TGTGCCAGCAGTGCACAGGGACAGATTTACACTGAAGCTTTCTTT
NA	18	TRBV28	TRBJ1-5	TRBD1	CASSLYRDRGYSNQPQHF	TGTGCCAGCAGCCTTTACCGGGACAGGGGGTATAGCAATCAGCCCCAGCATTTT
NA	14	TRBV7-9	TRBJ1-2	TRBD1	CASSLGQGAWGYTF	TGTGCCAGCAGCTTAGGACAGGGTGCTTGGGGCTACACCTTC
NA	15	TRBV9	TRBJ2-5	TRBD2	CASSVGGRGQETQYF	TGTGCCAGCAGCGTAGGGGGGAGGGGCCAAGAGACCCAGTACTTC
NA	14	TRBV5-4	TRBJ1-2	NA	CASSLSVRHYGYTF	TGTGCCAGCAGCTTGTCTGTCAGGCACTATGGCTACACCTTC
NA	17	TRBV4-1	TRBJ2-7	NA	CASSQDQVTGASYEQYF	TGCGCCAGCAGCCAAGATCAAGTTACAGGAGCCTCCTACGAGCAGTACTTC
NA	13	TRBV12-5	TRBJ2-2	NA	CASSRGYTGELFF	TGTGCTAGCTCCCGCGGGTACACCGGGGAGCTGTTTTTT
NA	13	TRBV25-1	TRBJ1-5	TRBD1	CASSTGANQPQHF	TGTGCCAGCTCGACAGGGGCCAATCAGCCCCAGCATTTT
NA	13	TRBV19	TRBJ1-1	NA	CASSYRGNLEAFF	TGTGCCAGTAGTTATAGGGGGAACCTCGAAGCTTTCTTT
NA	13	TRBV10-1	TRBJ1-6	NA	CASSESRDSPLHF	TGCGCCAGCAGTGAGTCGAGGGATTCACCCCTCCACTTT
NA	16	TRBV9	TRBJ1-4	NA	CASSVDMTGGGEKLFF	TGTGCCAGCAGCGTAGACATGACAGGTGGAGGTGAAAAACTGTTTTTT
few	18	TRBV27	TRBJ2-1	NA	CASSYLFDVGGTYNEQFF	TGTGCCAGCAGTTATTTGTTCGACGTCGGGGGTACCTACAATGAGCAGTTCTTC
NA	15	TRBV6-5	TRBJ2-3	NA	CASSSKGGSTDTQYF	TGTGCCAGCAGTTCCAAGGGGGGGAGCACAGATACGCAGTATTTT
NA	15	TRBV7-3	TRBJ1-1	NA	CASSLSLTSYTEAFF	TGTGCCAGCAGCTTGTCACTTACGAGTTACACTGAAGCTTTCTTT
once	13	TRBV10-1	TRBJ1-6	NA	CASFARDNSPLHF	TGCGCCAGCTTCGCCAGGGATAATTCACCCCTCCACTTT
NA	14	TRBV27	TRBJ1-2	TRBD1	CASSWDRDDYGYTF	TGTGCCAGCAGTTGGGACAGGGACGACTATGGCTACACCTTC
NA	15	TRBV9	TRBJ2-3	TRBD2	CASSVGGGSGDTQYF	TGTGCCAGCAGCGTAGGGGGGGGGAGTGGTGATACGCAGTATTTT
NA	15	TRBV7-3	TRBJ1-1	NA	CASSLTVSRNTKAFF	TGTGCCAGCAGCTTAACAGTCAGTAGGAACACTAAAGCTTTCTTT
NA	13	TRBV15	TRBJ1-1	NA	CATSSTVVAEAFF	TGTGCCACCAGCAGTACGGTTGTAGCTGAAGCTTTCTTT
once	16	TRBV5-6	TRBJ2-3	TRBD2	CASSLGIAGRTDTQYF	TGTGCCAGCAGCTTGGGGATAGCGGGGCGCACAGATACGCAGTATTTT
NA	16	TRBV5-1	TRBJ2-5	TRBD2	CASSEGTSGDFGTQYF	TGCGCCAGCAGCGAAGGGACTAGCGGGGATTTTGGGACCCAGTACTTC
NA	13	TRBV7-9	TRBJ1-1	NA	CASTASGADLAFF	TGTGCCAGCACCGCAAGTGGAGCAGACTTGGCTTTCTTT
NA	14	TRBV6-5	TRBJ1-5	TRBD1	CASSFGQGGQPQHF	TGTGCCAGCAGTTTCGGACAGGGAGGTCAGCCCCAGCATTTT
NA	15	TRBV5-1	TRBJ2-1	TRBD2	CASRTLAGGPNEQFF	TGCGCCAGCAGAACCCTAGCGGGGGGGCCGAATGAGCAGTTCTTC
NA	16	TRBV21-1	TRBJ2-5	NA	CASSKEGSGGTETQYF	TGTGCCAGCAGCAAAGAGGGGAGCGGGGGGACAGAGACCCAGTACTTC
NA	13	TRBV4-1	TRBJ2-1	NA	CASSHEPGAPSFF	TGCGCCAGCAGCCACGAACCGGGAGCACCGTCGTTCTTC
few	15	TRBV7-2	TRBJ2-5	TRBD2	CASSVGGGGAKTQYF	TGTGCCAGCAGCGTAGGCGGCGGGGGGGCAAAGACCCAGTACTTC
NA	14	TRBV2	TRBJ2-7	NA	CASSEPTSHREQYF	TGTGCCAGCAGTGAACCAACTAGTCATCGCGAGCAGTACTTC
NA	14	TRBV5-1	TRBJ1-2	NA	CASTGGGYNYGYTF	TGCGCCAGCACTGGGGGAGGATATAACTATGGCTACACCTTC
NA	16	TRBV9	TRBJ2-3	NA	CASSVAHRRSTDTQYF	TGTGCCAGCAGCGTAGCTCACAGACGAAGCACAGATACGCAGTATTTT
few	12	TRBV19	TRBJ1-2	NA	CASSPRQAGYTF	TGTGCCAGTAGTCCAAGACAGGCTGGCTACACCTTC
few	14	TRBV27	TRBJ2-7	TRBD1	CASSLNRGSYEQYF	TGTGCCAGCAGTTTGAACAGGGGTTCCTACGAGCAGTACTTC
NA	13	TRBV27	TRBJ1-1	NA	CASSLSRNTEAFF	TGTGCCAGCAGTTTATCCAGGAACACTGAAGCTTTCTTT
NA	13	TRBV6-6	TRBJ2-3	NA	CASSYSDGDTQYF	TGTGCCAGCAGTTACTCAGACGGGGATACGCAGTATTTT
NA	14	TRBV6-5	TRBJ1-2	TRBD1	CASSKEDRFNGYTF	TGTGCCAGCAGTAAAGAGGACAGGTTCAATGGCTACACCTTC
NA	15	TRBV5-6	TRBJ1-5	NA	CASSRGGAGNQPQHF	TGTGCCAGCAGCCGGGGGGGAGCCGGCAATCAGCCCCAGCATTTT